Each of the 31 T cell receptor beta chains below was sequenced from the same sample in a study of blood T cell repertoires in COVID-19. Repertoires were generated with immunoSEQ multiplex PCR, while TCRdb's copy carries only in-frame clones and drops some. The sample lists thousands of clones, over 75% occurring once. Sequencing was performed on peripheral blood. These receptors all come from an elderly man with active COVID-19.

The rearrangement links TRBV9 to TRBJ2-1, with D possibly TRBD2 on 6 matching bases. The CDR3 covers 15 residues. Trimming removed 0 bases from V and 3 bases from J, with 10 bases in between. Germline assignment: CDR1 SGDLS and CDR2 YYNGEE. Written as DNA, the CDR3 is TGTGCCAGCAGCGTAGCGGGAGCGGACTACAATGAGCAGTTCTTC. Protein product: CASSVAGADYNEQFF.

With respect to this clone: Other nucleotide sequences from this sample produce the same CDR3. V and J are TRBV11-2 and TRBJ2-3; no firm D call. The germline CDR1 and CDR2 sequences are SGHAT and FQNNGV. The CDR3 is 12 amino acids. The ends were cut back, 7 bases at V and 0 bases at J, with 5 bases in the middle. The CDR3 sequence: CASTPSTDTQYF. The CDR3 DNA is TGTGCCAGCACCCCTAGCACAGATACGCAGTATTTT. The variable domain in full, completed from reference TRBV11-2 and TRBJ2-3, reads EAGVAQSPRYKIIEKRQSVAFWCNPISGHATLYWYQQILGQGPKLLIQFQNNGVVDDSQLPKDRFSAERLKGVDSTLKIQPAKLEDSAVYLCASTPSTDTQYFGPGTRLTVL.

The V and J genes are TRBV6-5 and TRBJ2-7; no reliable D call. V lost 5 bases and J lost 2, with 4 bases in between. The germline gives CDR1 MNHEY, CDR2 SVGAGI. This CDR3 comprises 11 residues. The CDR3 bases are TGTGCCAGCAGTAAGCCCTACGAGCAGTACTTC. Residues: CASSKPYEQYF.

The chain uses TRBV11-3 and TRBJ2-1; 12 positions agree with TRBD2. This CDR3 is 15 amino acids long. V was pared by 1 base and J by 9 bases, with 4 bases of the junction left unmatched. Germline V lookup: CDR1 SGHNT, CDR2 YENEEA. This CDR3 reads CASSLGTSGTFEQFF. The DNA of the CDR3 is TGTGCCAGCAGCTTAGGGACTAGCGGGACTTTTGAGCAGTTCTTC.

The chain is built from TRBV24-1 and TRBJ2-7, with 9 bases that match TRBD1. Losses at the gene ends were 5 bases for V and 3 bases for J; bases not matched to a gene: 10. Germline V CDR1 and CDR2: KGHDR, SFDVKD. The CDR3 consists of 16 residues. CDR3 DNA: TGTGCCACCAGTGCTGCCTCCGGGACAGGGTACTACGAGCAGTACTTC. Residues: CATSAASGTGYYEQYF.

This rearrangement joins TRBV28 to TRBJ1-4; 7 bases are a match to TRBD1. The CDR3 covers 15 residues. With 3 bases clipped from V and 3 bases from J, the junction kept 4 bases outside the gene matches. CDR1 and CDR2 from the germline V gene are MDHEN and SYDVKM. Here the CDR3 DNA reads TGTGCCAGCAGTTTGGCAGGGGGAGCTAATGAAAAACTGTTTTTT. Translating gives CASSLAGGANEKLFF.

This chain links TRBV7-9 with TRBJ2-3; 7 positions match TRBD2. The germline CDR1 and CDR2 sequences are SEHNR and FQNEAQ (reference sequence). With 2 bases clipped from V and 1 base from J, the junction kept 3 bases outside the gene matches. The CDR3 spans 15 residues. The CDR3: CASSLSLAGTDTQYF. In DNA, the CDR3 is TGTGCCAGCAGCTTATCCCTAGCGGGCACAGATACGCAGTATTTT.

This sequence joins TRBV6-1 and TRBJ1-5, with a tentative D call TRBD1 (5 bases). The CDR3 has 16 amino acids. The germline V gene encodes CDR1 MNHNS and CDR2 SASEGT. The ends were cut back, 1 base at V and 2 bases at J, with 12 bases in the middle. The CDR3 nucleotides are TGTGCCAGCAGTGAAGAGGGGTTAATGGGCAATCAGCCCCAGCATTTT. As protein: CASSEEGLMGNQPQHF.

The chain uses TRBV7-3 and TRBJ2-1, with TRBD1 identical over 8 bases. The ends lost 3 bases at V and 4 bases at J; junction bases unmatched: 11. Germline values: CDR1 SGHTA, CDR2 FQGTGA. The CDR3 has 17 amino acids. CDR3 protein: CASSFSGGAGIYNEQFF. CDR3 in DNA: TGTGCCAGCAGCTTTTCAGGGGGCGCAGGGATTTACAATGAGCAGTTCTTC.

V usage is TRBV4-2 and J usage is TRBJ2-1, with 9 bases aligning to TRBD1. Trimming cost V 4 bases and J 1 base; bases outside gene matches: 5. Germline assignment: CDR1 LGHNA and CDR2 YNFKEQ. This CDR3 has 16 amino acids. CDR3 sequence (DNA): TGTGCCAGCAGCCGCCTGGACAGGGGATCCTACAATGAGCAGTTCTTC. Translation: CASSRLDRGSYNEQFF.

The genes are TRBV28 and TRBJ2-3; 10 bases fit TRBD2. The ends lost 8 bases at V and 2 bases at J; junction bases unmatched: 10. The CDR3 is made up of 16 amino acids. Germline assignment: CDR1 MDHEN and CDR2 SYDVKM. CDR3 coding DNA: TGTGCCAGCCACCGAAGTAGCGGGAGGTTCACAGATACGCAGTATTTT. Amino acid sequence: CASHRSSGRFTDTQYF.

The chain recombines TRBV2 with TRBJ1-4, with TRBD1 matching 7 bases. Germline V gives CDR1 SNHLY, CDR2 FYNNEI. The CDR3 is made up of 15 amino acids. Trimming at V came to 7 bases and at J to 11 bases, leaving 16 bases not matched to a gene. CDR3 in amino acids: CASIHATGPSPKLFF. Here the CDR3 DNA reads TGTGCCAGCATACATGCGACAGGGCCTAGCCCGAAACTGTTTTTT.

This clone appeared a single time. The chain couples TRBV12-3 or TRBV12-4 to TRBJ2-2; D possibly corresponds to TRBD2 (6 bases). Trimming took 8 bases from V and 6 from J, leaving 13 bases between them. This CDR3 comprises 13 residues. Here the CDR3 DNA reads TGTGCCAGCGTGGGACTCCGGGCCGGGGAGCTGTTTTTT. It is translated as CASVGLRAGELFF.

This chain joins TRBV2 and TRBJ1-5; the D gene is possibly TRBD1 (6 bases). Deletions cut 5 bases from V and 8 bases from J, with 16 bases between. CDR1 and CDR2 (germline): SNHLY, FYNNEI. The CDR3 is made up of 14 amino acids. In DNA form, the CDR3 reads TGTGCCAGCAGTCCAGGGGTGGGCGTTGAGCCCCAGCATTTT. Its protein product is CASSPGVGVEPQHF.

The chain recombines TRBV18 with TRBJ2-1, with TRBD2 as a possible D gene (6 bases). Germline assignment: CDR1 KGHSH and CDR2 LQKENI. This CDR3 is built from 15 residues. V shed 5 bases and J shed 2 bases, with 13 bases lying between them. The CDR3: CASSEDGLTYNEQFF. In DNA, the CDR3 is TGTGCCAGCTCAGAGGACGGACTAACCTACAATGAGCAGTTCTTC.

CDR3 nucleotides: TGTGCCAGTAGCCTACAGGGTATCAACTCTGGGGCCAACGTCCTGACTTTC. This translates into CASSLQGINSGANVLTF. The chain is built from TRBV19 and TRBJ2-6, with a tentative D call TRBD1 (6 bases). V was cut by 6 bases and J by 0 bases, with 15 bases left in between. The CDR3 spans 17 residues. Germline loops: CDR1 LNHDA, CDR2 SQIVND (reference sequence).

The chain links TRBV5-6 to TRBJ1-2; 12 bases fit TRBD1. Unmatched junction bases numbered 4, after V lost 0 bases and J lost 7 bases. Germline-derived CDR1 and CDR2 are SGHDT and YYEEEE. The CDR3 is 15 residues long. CDR3 sequence (DNA): TGTGCCAGCAGCTTGGTAGGGACAGGGGGCCCTGGCTACACCTTC. Residues: CASSLVGTGGPGYTF. Using reference TRBV5-6 and TRBJ1-2 for the parts outside the CDR3, the full variable domain is DAGVTQSPTHLIKTRGQQVTLRCSPKSGHDTVSWYQQALGQGPQFIFQYYEEEERQRGNFPDRFSGHQFPNYSSELNVNALLLGDSALYLCASSLVGTGGPGYTFGSGTRLTVV.

DNA for the CDR3: TGTGCCAGCAGTCCCGGGACTAGCGGGAACAATGAGCAGTTCTTC. This encodes CASSPGTSGNNEQFF. The chain combines TRBV28 with TRBJ2-1; 13 nucleotides agree with TRBD2. Trimming took 5 bases from V and 5 from J; bases not matched to a gene: 3. The V gene's germline CDR1 is MDHEN and CDR2 SYDVKM. The CDR3 length is 15 residues.

J is TRBJ2-7 and V is TRBV5-6; the match to TRBD1 covers 8 bases. With 4 bases clipped from V and 6 bases from J, the junction kept 9 bases outside the gene matches. The CDR3 is 14 amino acids. Germline V CDR1 and CDR2: SGHDT, YYEEEE. The CDR3 coding sequence is TGTGCCAGCAGCGTAGGACAGGGTCTAGGCGAGCAGTACTTC. This sequence encodes CASSVGQGLGEQYF. Variable domain in full (rest from reference TRBV5-6 and TRBJ2-7): DAGVTQSPTHLIKTRGQQVTLRCSPKSGHDTVSWYQQALGQGPQFIFQYYEEEERQRGNFPDRFSGHQFPNYSSELNVNALLLGDSALYLCASSVGQGLGEQYFGPGTRLTVT.

The J gene is TRBJ1-2, the V gene TRBV6-5; 9 nucleotides agree with TRBD1. There are 15 residues in the CDR3. CDR1 is MNHEY, CDR2 SVGAGI, per germline. The trim removed 7 bases at V and 3 bases at J, leaving 9 bases unmatched. The chain's CDR3 is CASNTIWTGDYGYTF. CDR3 bases: TGTGCCAGCAATACGATCTGGACAGGGGACTATGGCTACACCTTC.

There are a few counts of this clone. The chain links TRBV7-9 to TRBJ1-6; possibly TRBD1 for D (5 bases). This CDR3 has 15 amino acids. Germline V lookup: CDR1 SEHNR, CDR2 FQNEAQ (reference sequence). Trimming took 5 bases from V and 5 from J, leaving 13 bases between them. CDR3 region: CASSHGQANNSPLHF. The CDR3 nucleotides read TGTGCCAGCAGCCACGGACAAGCTAATAATTCACCCCTCCACTTT.

CDR3 sequence (DNA): TGTGCCAGCAGCTTGCTAGCGGGTCCCTACAATGAGCAGTTCTTC. This sequence encodes CASSLLAGPYNEQFF. The chain couples TRBV11-3 to TRBJ2-1, with 8 bases that match TRBD2. This CDR3 comprises 15 residues. In germline, CDR1 is SGHNT, CDR2 YENEEA. The ends lost 3 bases at V and 2 bases at J; junction bases unmatched: 3.

The chain recombines TRBV5-1 with TRBJ2-7, with TRBD1 matching 7 bases. With V trimmed by 4 bases and J by 1 base, 5 bases remained unmatched. This CDR3 is 14 amino acids long. The germline gives CDR1 SGHRS, CDR2 YFSETQ. The CDR3 nucleotides are TGCGCCAGCAGCCCACAGGGGAAGTCCTACGAGCAGTACTTC. This translates into CASSPQGKSYEQYF.

V and J are TRBV28 and TRBJ1-6; tentative D call: TRBD1 (6 bases). Looked up from germline, CDR1 is MDHEN and CDR2 is SYDVKM. Trimming removed 4 bases from V and 0 bases from J, with 7 bases in between. The CDR3 runs to 15 residues. The CDR3 spells CASSSRGSYNSPLHF. DNA of the CDR3: TGTGCCAGCAGTTCCAGGGGCTCCTATAATTCACCCCTCCACTTT.

The rearrangement links TRBV7-2 to TRBJ2-1; D is undetermined. V was pared by 4 bases and J by 2 bases, with 9 bases between. The CDR3 has 14 amino acids. CDR1 is SGHTA, CDR2 FQGNSA, per germline. CDR3 in DNA: TGTGCCAGCAGCTCAAGATCGGCCTACAATGAGCAGTTCTTC. Translating it yields CASSSRSAYNEQFF.

The rearrangement uses TRBV6-5 and TRBJ1-5; 8 nucleotides match TRBD1. After removal of 0 bases from V and 5 bases from J, the junction contained 6 bases not matched to a gene. Germline assignment: CDR1 MNHEY and CDR2 SVGAGI. The CDR3 covers 16 residues. The CDR3 here is CASSYSGQGADQPQHF. CDR3 nucleotides: TGTGCCAGCAGTTACTCGGGGCAGGGGGCAGATCAGCCCCAGCATTTT.

This sequence joins TRBV5-5 and TRBJ1-4, with 7 bases identical to TRBD1. J lost 4 bases, V lost 4 bases, and 4 bases had no gene match. Germline CDR1 is SGHKS and CDR2 is YYEKEE (reference sequence). The CDR3 totals 14 residues. The CDR3 DNA reads as TGTGCCAGCAGCCTCGGGACAGTTAATGAAAAACTGTTTTTT. Encoded protein: CASSLGTVNEKLFF.

CDR3 nucleotide sequence: TGTGCCAGCAGCCAACAAGTGGGACAGGGGGCTCTGGGCGAGCAGTACTTC. This sequence encodes CASSQQVGQGALGEQYF. The chain has TRBV9 and TRBJ2-7; TRBD1 aligns across 12 bases. Germline loops: CDR1 SGDLS, CDR2 YYNGEE. J gave up 6 bases and V 4 bases, and 14 bases lay outside the gene matches. This CDR3 has 17 amino acids.

The rearrangement uses TRBV6-5 and TRBJ1-4; tentative D call: TRBD1 (6 bases). This CDR3 comprises 13 residues. Trimming took off 9 bases at V and 8 bases at J, with 16 bases between the two ends. In germline, CDR1 is MNHEY, CDR2 SVGAGI. The CDR3 here is CASKSGTKEKLFF. CDR3 nucleotide sequence: TGTGCCAGTAAATCCGGGACAAAAGAAAAACTGTTTTTT.

The J gene is TRBJ1-6, the V gene TRBV25-1; D is unresolved. The ends were cut back, 2 bases at V and 4 bases at J, with 3 bases in the middle. CDR1 and CDR2 from the germline V gene are MGHDK and SYGVNS. The length of the CDR3 is 13 residues. The CDR3 sequence: CASSERYNSPLHF. The DNA of the CDR3 is TGTGCCAGCAGTGAACGGTATAATTCACCCCTCCACTTT.

The chain recombines TRBV14 with TRBJ2-5, with 8 positions matching TRBD1. V was clipped by 1 base and J by 6 bases; unmatched bases: 4. The CDR3 sequence is 14 residues long. The V gene's germline CDR1 is SGHDN and CDR2 FVKESK. CDR3 sequence: CASSQGSGGKTQYF. CDR3 nucleotide sequence: TGTGCCAGCAGCCAAGGCTCAGGGGGCAAGACCCAGTACTTC.